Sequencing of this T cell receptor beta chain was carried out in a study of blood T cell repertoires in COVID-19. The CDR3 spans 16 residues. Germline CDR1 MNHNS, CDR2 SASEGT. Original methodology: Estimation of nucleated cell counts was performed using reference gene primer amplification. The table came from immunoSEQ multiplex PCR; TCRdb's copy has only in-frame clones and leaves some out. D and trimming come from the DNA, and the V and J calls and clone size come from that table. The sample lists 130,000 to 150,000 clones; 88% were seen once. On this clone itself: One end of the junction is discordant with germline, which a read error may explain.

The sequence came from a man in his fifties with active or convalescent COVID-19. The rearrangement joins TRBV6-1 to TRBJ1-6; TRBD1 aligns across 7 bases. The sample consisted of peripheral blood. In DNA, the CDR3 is TGTGCCAGCAGTCAAGCTCAACAGGGGTTTTCTTCACCCCTCCACTTT. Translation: CASSQAQQGFSSPLHF.